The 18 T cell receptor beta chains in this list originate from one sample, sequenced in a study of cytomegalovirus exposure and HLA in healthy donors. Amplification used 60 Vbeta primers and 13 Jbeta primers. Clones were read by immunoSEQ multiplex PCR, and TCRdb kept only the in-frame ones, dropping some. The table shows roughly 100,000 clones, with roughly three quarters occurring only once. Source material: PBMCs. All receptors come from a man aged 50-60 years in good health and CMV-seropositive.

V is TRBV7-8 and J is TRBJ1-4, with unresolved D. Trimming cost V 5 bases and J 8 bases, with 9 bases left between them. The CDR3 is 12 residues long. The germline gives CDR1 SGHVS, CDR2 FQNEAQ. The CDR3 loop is CASSNLREKLFF. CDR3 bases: TGTGCCAGCAGCAACCTCCGGGAAAAACTGTTTTTT.

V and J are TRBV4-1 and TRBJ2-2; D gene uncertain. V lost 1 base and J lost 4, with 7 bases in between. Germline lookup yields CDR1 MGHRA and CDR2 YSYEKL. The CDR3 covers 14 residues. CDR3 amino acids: CASSQAQSTGELFF. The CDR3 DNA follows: TGCGCCAGCAGCCAAGCACAGTCCACCGGGGAGCTGTTTTTT.

CDR3 region: CATSNKPLAGGRAQYF. In DNA, the CDR3 is TGTGCCACCAGCAATAAACCACTAGCGGGAGGGAGGGCCCAGTACTTC. The gene calls are TRBV15 and TRBJ2-5; TRBD2 matches at 13 bases. J gave up 9 bases and V 4 bases, and 11 bases lay outside the gene matches. Germline assignment: CDR1 LNHNV and CDR2 YYDKDF (reference sequence). The CDR3 has 16 amino acids.

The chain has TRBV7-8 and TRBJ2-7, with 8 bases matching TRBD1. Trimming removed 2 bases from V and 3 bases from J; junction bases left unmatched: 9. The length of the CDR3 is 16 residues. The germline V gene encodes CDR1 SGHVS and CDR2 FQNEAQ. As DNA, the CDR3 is TGTGCCAGCAGCTTACCATCCGGGACAGGAGTCTACGAGCAGTACTTC. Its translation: CASSLPSGTGVYEQYF.

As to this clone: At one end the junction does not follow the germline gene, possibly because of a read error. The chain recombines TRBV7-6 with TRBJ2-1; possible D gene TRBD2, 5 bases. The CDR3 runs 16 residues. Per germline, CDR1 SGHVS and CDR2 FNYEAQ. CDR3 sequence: CASSLAPSGPGDEQFF. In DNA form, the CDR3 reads TGTGCCAGCAGCCTAGCCCCAAGCGGTCCCGGCGATGAGCAGTTCTTC. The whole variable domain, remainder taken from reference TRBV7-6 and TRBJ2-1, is GAGVSQSPRYKVTKRGQDVALRCDPISGHVSLYWYRQALGQGPEFLTYFNYEAQQDKSGLPNDRFSAERPEGSISTLTIQRTEQRDSAMYRCASSLAPSGPGDEQFFGPGTRLTVL.

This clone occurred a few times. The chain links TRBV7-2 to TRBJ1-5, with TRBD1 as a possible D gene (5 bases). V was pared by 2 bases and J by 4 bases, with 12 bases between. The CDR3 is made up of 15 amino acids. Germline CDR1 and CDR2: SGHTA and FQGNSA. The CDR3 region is CASSLFVGGNQPQHF. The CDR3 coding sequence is TGTGCCAGCAGCTTATTCGTGGGGGGAAATCAGCCCCAGCATTTT. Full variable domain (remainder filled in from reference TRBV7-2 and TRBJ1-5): GAGVSQSPSNKVTEKGKDVELRCDPISGHTALYWYRQSLGQGLEFLIYFQGNSAPDKSGLPSDRFSAERTGGSVSTLTIQRTQQEDSAVYLCASSLFVGGNQPQHFGDGTRLSIL.

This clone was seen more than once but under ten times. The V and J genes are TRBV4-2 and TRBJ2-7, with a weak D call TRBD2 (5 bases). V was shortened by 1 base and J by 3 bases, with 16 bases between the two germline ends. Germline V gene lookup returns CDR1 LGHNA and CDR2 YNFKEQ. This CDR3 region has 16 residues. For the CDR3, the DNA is TGTGCCAGCAGCCAAGTGATCGCGGGTAACAACTACGAGCAGTACTTC. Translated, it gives CASSQVIAGNNYEQYF.

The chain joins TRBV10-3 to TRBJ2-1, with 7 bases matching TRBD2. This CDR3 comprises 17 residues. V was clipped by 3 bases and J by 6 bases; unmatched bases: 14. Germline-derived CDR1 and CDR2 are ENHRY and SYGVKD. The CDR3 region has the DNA TGTGCCATCAGTGATCATAATCGCGGACTAGACCCCAATGAGCAGTTCTTC. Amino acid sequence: CAISDHNRGLDPNEQFF.

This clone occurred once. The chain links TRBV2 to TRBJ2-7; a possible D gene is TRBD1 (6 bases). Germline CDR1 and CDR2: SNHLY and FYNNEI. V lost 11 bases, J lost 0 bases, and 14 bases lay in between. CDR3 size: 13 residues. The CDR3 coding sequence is TGTGCCGGAGGCAGACAGGTCTCCTACGAGCAGTACTTC. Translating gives CAGGRQVSYEQYF.

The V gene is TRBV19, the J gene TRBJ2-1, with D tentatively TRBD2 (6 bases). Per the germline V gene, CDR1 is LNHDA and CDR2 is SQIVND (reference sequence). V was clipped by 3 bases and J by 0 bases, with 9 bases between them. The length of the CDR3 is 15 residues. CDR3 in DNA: TGTGCCAGTAGTATTATTAGCGGCTCCTACAATGAGCAGTTCTTC. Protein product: CASSIISGSYNEQFF.

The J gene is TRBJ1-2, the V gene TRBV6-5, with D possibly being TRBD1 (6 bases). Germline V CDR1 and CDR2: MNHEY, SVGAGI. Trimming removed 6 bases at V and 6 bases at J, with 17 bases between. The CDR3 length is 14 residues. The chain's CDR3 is CASRPGGLANGYTF. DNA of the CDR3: TGTGCCAGCAGACCCGGGGGGCTTGCAAATGGCTACACCTTC.

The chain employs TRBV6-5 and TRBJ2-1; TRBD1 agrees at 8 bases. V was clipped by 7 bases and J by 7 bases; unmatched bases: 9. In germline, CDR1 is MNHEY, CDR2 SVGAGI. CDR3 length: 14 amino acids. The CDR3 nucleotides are TGTGCCAGCACCCCGTGGCAGGGGGCTAATGAGCAGTTCTTC. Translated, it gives CASTPWQGANEQFF.

The CDR3 DNA sequence: TGTGCCAGCAGTTACTCGTCCGGGACAGGGGGCATTGAAGCTTTCTTT. As protein: CASSYSSGTGGIEAFF. The V gene is TRBV6-6, the J gene TRBJ1-1; TRBD1 agrees at 12 bases. This CDR3 is 16 amino acids long. CDR1 is MNHNY, CDR2 SVGAGI, per germline (reference sequence). The V and J ends lost 0 bases and 7 bases, in that order; junction bases with no gene match: 6.

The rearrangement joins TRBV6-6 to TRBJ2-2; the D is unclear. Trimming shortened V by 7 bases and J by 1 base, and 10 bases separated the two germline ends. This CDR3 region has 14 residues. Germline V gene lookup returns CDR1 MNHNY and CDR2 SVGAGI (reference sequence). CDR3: CASNLNLNTGELFF. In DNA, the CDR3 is TGTGCCAGCAATCTTAATCTGAACACCGGGGAGCTGTTTTTT.

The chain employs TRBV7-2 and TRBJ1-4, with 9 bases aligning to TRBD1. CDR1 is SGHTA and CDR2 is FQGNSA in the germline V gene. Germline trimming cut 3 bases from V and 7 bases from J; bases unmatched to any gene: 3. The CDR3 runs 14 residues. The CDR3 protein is CASSLDRGAEKLFF. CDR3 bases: TGTGCCAGCAGCTTGGACAGGGGAGCTGAAAAACTGTTTTTT.

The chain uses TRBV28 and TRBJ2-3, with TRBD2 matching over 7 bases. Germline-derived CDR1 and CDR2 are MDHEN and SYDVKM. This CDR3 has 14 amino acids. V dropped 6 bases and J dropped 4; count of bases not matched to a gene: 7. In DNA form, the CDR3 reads TGTGCCAGCAGGGACACCCGGGAGGCAGATACGCAGTATTTT. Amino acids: CASRDTREADTQYF.

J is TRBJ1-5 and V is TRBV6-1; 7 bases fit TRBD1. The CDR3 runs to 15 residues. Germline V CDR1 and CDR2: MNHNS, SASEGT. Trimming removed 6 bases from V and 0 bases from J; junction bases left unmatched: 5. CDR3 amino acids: CASSLTGLSNQPQHF. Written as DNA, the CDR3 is TGTGCCAGCAGCCTGACAGGGCTTAGCAATCAGCCCCAGCATTTT.

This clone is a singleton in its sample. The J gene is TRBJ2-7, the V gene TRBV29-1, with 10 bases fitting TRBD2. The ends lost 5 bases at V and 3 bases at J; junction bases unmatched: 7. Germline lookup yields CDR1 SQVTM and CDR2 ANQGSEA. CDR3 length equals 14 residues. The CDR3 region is CSVRGVAGGYEQYF. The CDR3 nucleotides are TGCAGCGTTAGAGGGGTAGCGGGAGGCTACGAGCAGTACTTC.